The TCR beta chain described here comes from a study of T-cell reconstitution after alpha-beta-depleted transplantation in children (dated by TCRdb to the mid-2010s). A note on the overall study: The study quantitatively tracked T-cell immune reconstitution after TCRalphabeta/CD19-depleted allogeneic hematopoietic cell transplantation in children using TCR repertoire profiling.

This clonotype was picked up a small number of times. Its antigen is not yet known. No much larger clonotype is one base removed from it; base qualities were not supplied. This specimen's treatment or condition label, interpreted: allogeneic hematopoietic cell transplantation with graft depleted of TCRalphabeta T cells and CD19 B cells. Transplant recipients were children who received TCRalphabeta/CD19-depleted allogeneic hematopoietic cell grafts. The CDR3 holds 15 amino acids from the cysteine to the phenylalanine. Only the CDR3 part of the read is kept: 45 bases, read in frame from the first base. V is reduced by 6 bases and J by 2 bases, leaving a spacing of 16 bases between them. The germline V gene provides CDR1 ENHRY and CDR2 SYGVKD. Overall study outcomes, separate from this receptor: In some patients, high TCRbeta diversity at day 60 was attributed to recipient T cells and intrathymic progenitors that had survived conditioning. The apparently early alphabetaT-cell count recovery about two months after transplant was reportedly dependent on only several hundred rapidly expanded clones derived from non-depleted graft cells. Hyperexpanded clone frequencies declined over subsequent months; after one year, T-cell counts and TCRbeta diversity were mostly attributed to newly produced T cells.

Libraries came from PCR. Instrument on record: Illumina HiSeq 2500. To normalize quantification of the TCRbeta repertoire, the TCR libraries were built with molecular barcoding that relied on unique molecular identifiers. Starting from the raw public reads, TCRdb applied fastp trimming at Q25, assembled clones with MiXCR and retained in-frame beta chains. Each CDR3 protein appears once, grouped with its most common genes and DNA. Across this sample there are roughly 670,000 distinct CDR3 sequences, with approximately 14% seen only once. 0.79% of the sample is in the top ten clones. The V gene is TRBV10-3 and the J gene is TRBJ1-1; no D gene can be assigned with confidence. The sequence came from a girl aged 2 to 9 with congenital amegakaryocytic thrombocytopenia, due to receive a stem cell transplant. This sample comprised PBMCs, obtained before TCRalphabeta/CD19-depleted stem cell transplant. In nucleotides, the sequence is TGTGCCATCAGCCCCAGTGTGCTCCAAAACACTGAAGCTTTCTTT. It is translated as CAISPSVLQNTEAFF.